The 16 T cell receptor beta chains presented below share a single source sample, sequenced in a study of identical twins. Each CDR3 protein is one row after TCRdb ran MiXCR on the 5' RACE reads. Of a few hundred thousand distinct CDR3 sequences in the sample, 6.5% were seen once. These same records also appear under a second study, on T cells expressing NK-cell markers.

Sequencing was performed on CD8+ T cells sorted from blood. Source of these receptors: a woman under 30 in good health.

This clonotype was observed a few times. This chain joins TRBV6-1 and TRBJ1-2; 7 bases map to TRBD1. Germline assignment: CDR1 MNHNS and CDR2 SASEGT. The CDR3 runs to 13 residues. With 5 bases clipped from V and 8 bases from J, the junction kept 8 bases outside the gene matches. The CDR3 protein is CASSPTGSEGYTF. The CDR3 DNA reads TGTGCCAGCAGTCCGACAGGGAGCGAAGGCTACACCTTC.

This clonotype was counted between two and nine times. The rearrangement joins TRBV25-1 to TRBJ2-2; 9 bases are a match to TRBD1. Unmatched junction bases numbered 2, after V lost 3 bases and J lost 3 bases. CDR3 length: 15 residues. The germline CDR1 and CDR2 sequences are MGHDK and SYGVNS. The CDR3 here is CASSDRDRDTGELFF. In DNA, the CDR3 is TGTGCCAGCAGTGACCGGGACAGGGACACCGGGGAGCTGTTTTTT.

This clonotype was observed a handful of times. The CDR3 nucleotides read TGCGCCAGCAGCTACGGTAGGGGGGGCCGAGATGAGCAGTTCTTC. Translation gives CASSYGRGGRDEQFF. The genes are TRBV5-1 and TRBJ2-1; perhaps TRBD2 as D (7 bases). The CDR3 spans 15 residues. The V gene's germline CDR1 is SGHRS and CDR2 YFSETQ. Trimming shortened V by 3 bases and J by 8 bases, and 18 bases separated the two germline ends. The whole variable domain, remainder taken from reference TRBV5-1 and TRBJ2-1, is KAGVTQTPRYLIKTRGQQVTLSCSPISGHRSVSWYQQTPGQGLQFLFEYFSETQRNKGNFPGRFSGRQFSNSRSEMNVSTLELGDSALYLCASSYGRGGRDEQFFGPGTRLTVL.

This clonotype has a handful of counts. The rearrangement uses TRBV27 and TRBJ2-7; TRBD2 is a possible D gene (6 bases). This CDR3 is built from 12 residues. The germline V gene has CDR1 MNHEY and CDR2 SMNVEV (reference sequence). The germline V and J ends were trimmed by 6 bases and 3 bases, with 9 bases remaining between them. CDR3 sequence (DNA): TGTGCCAGCAGACGGGGGTTCTACGAGCAGTACTTC. Amino acids: CASRRGFYEQYF.

This clonotype was detected ten times or more. The CDR3 here is CSVQQGDLLPTNEQYF. The CDR3 DNA sequence: TGCAGCGTACAACAGGGGGACCTTCTACCTACTAACGAGCAGTACTTC. This chain links TRBV29-1 with TRBJ2-7, with 8 nucleotides matching TRBD1. The V segment lost 6 bases and the J segment 5 bases; nucleotides outside the gene matches: 18. The CDR3 is 16 residues long. Germline values: CDR1 SQVTM, CDR2 ANQGSEA.

At least ten counts were recorded for this clonotype. The J gene is TRBJ2-1, the V gene TRBV9; 10 bases map to TRBD2. J was trimmed by 9 bases and V by 4 bases; bases with no gene match: 16. This CDR3 has 17 amino acids. Per germline, CDR1 SGDLS and CDR2 YYNGEE. This CDR3 reads CASSLRPSGSPLGEQFF. CDR3 nucleotide sequence: TGTGCCAGCAGCCTCCGACCTAGCGGGAGTCCTCTGGGTGAGCAGTTCTTC.

The chain uses TRBV6-5 and TRBJ2-5; no reliable D call. The CDR3 is 17 residues long. The germline gives CDR1 MNHEY, CDR2 SVGAGI. V lost 0 bases and J 1 base, leaving 15 bases between the germline ends. The CDR3 protein is CASSYSPFSRVQETQYF. In DNA form, the CDR3 reads TGTGCCAGCAGTTACTCGCCTTTTAGCCGGGTCCAAGAGACCCAGTACTTC.

In this sample, this clonotype turned up many times. This CDR3 reads CASSPDRGGGYTF. CDR3 nucleotide sequence: TGTGCCAGCAGCCCGGACAGGGGCGGAGGCTACACCTTC. V gene TRBV13 combines with J gene TRBJ1-2, with TRBD1 matching over 9 bases. V lost 5 bases to trimming and J lost 8 bases; unmatched junction nucleotides: 6. Per germline, CDR1 PRHDT and CDR2 FYEKMQ (reference sequence). The CDR3 length is 13 residues.

This clonotype was counted many times. The chain uses TRBV15 and TRBJ1-1; D ambiguous. From germline, CDR1 is LNHNV and CDR2 YYDKDF (reference sequence). This CDR3 region has 15 residues. Trimming took 1 base from V and 0 from J, leaving 9 bases between them. The CDR3 protein is CATSRVSDMNTEAFF. The CDR3 DNA reads TGTGCCACCAGCAGAGTGTCAGACATGAACACTGAAGCTTTCTTT.

For the CDR3, the DNA is TGTGCCAGTAGTATGGGGGGTAGCGGGAGGAACAATGAGCAGTTCTTC. Encoded protein: CASSMGGSGRNNEQFF. The J gene is TRBJ2-1, the V gene TRBV19; 10 nucleotides line up with TRBD2. Germline CDR1 reads LNHDA; CDR2 reads SQIVND (reference sequence). The CDR3 covers 16 residues. Trimming at V came to 3 bases and at J to 5 bases, leaving 7 bases not matched to a gene. Based on the CDR3 plus reference TRBV19 and TRBJ2-1, the full variable domain is DGGITQSPKYLFRKEGQNVTLSCEQNLNHDAMYWYRQDPGQGLRLIYYSQIVNDFQKGDIAEGYSVSREKKESFPLTVTSAQKNPTAFYLCASSMGGSGRNNEQFFGPGTRLTVL.

This clonotype was seen a handful of times. V and J are TRBV27 and TRBJ2-7; no clear D. The CDR3 covers 12 residues. Germline V gene data show CDR1 as MNHEY and CDR2 as SMNVEV (reference sequence). Trimming took 5 bases from V and 5 from J, leaving 10 bases between them. CDR3 bases: TGTGCCAGCAGTCCGGCCGGCAACGAGCAGTACTTC. Translation gives CASSPAGNEQYF.

This clonotype was detected many times. The V gene is TRBV7-6, the J gene TRBJ2-1, with 8 bases matching TRBD2. Germline lookup yields CDR1 SGHVS and CDR2 FNYEAQ. With 1 base clipped from V and 8 bases from J, the junction kept 4 bases outside the gene matches. This CDR3 contains 14 residues. The CDR3 spells CASSLGGGKDEQFF. The CDR3 nucleotides are TGTGCCAGCAGCTTAGGCGGGGGGAAGGATGAGCAGTTCTTC.

This clonotype has just a few counts. The genes are TRBV3-1 and TRBJ2-7; D remains ambiguous. The CDR3 covers 12 residues. Germline CDR1 is LGHDT and CDR2 is YNNKEL (reference sequence). Trimming stripped 0 bases from V and 6 bases from J, with 6 bases between. As DNA, the CDR3 is TGTGCCAGCAGCCAAGATCGGGTCGAGCAGTACTTC. Protein product: CASSQDRVEQYF.

This clonotype was seen repeatedly, ten times or more. V gene TRBV6-1 combines with J gene TRBJ1-5; D ambiguous. Trimming cost V 4 bases and J 3 bases, with 7 bases left between them. The CDR3 spans 13 residues. The germline V gene has CDR1 MNHNS and CDR2 SASEGT. CDR3 DNA sequence: TGTGCCAGCAGTGCTGGCCCCAATCAGCCCCAGCATTTT. Protein product: CASSAGPNQPQHF.

This chain connects TRBV7-9 to TRBJ2-4; possibly TRBD1 for D (6 bases). Germline assignment: CDR1 SEHNR and CDR2 FQNEAQ (reference sequence). The CDR3 spans 14 residues. V was cut by 2 bases and J by 8 bases, with 13 bases left in between. The CDR3 region has the DNA TGTGCCAGCAGCTTACAGGGCAGGGGTGACATTCAGTACTTC. This gives the protein CASSLQGRGDIQYF.

The V call is TRBV12-3 or TRBV12-4, the J call TRBJ2-7; D uncertain. V was trimmed by 5 bases and J by 6 bases, leaving 14 bases between them. CDR3 length equals 13 residues. For the CDR3, the DNA is TGTGCCAGCAGTACCCGACGGCCCCGCGAGCAGTACTTC. Its translation: CASSTRRPREQYF.